These 9 T cell receptor beta chains came from one sample sequenced in a study of identical twins. In TCRdb, the 5' RACE reads were re-called with MiXCR into one record per CDR3 protein. The sample has around 340,000 distinct CDR3 sequences, roughly 12% seen once. These data were likewise used in another study, on yellow fever vaccine responses in identical twins.

The sequenced material came from CD8+ T cells sorted from blood. The origin of the receptors is a woman between 18 and 30 years old in good health.

This clonotype has more than one count but fewer than ten. The J gene is TRBJ2-1, the V gene TRBV4-1, with 8 bases matching TRBD2. The CDR3 loop spans 16 amino acids. V dropped 0 bases and J dropped 6; count of bases not matched to a gene: 7. Germline CDR1 MGHRA, CDR2 YSYEKL. The CDR3 sequence: CASSQDPGGAGNEQFF. As DNA, the CDR3 is TGCGCCAGCAGCCAAGATCCCGGGGGGGCCGGCAATGAGCAGTTCTTC.

This clonotype was detected ten times or more. This rearrangement joins TRBV14 to TRBJ2-7, with D uncertain. Between the trimmed V and J ends, which lost 5 bases and 4 bases, there was a span of 6 bases. Germline V gives CDR1 SGHDN, CDR2 FVKESK. The CDR3 is 11 residues long. The CDR3 reads CASSDGYEQYV. In nucleotides, the CDR3 is TGTGCCAGCAGCGACGGATACGAGCAGTACGTC.

This clonotype was counted at least ten times. The genes are TRBV12-3 or TRBV12-4 and TRBJ2-3, with TRBD2 matching over 7 bases. V gave up 3 bases and J gave up 1 base; unmatched junction bases: 4. The CDR3 extends over 15 amino acids. CDR3 region: CASSFLSGGTDTQYF. The CDR3 bases are TGTGCCAGCAGTTTTCTGAGCGGGGGCACAGATACGCAGTATTTT.

This clonotype appeared a few times. This sequence joins TRBV15 and TRBJ2-1, with TRBD2 matching over 7 bases. Germline trimming cut 4 bases from V and 8 bases from J; bases unmatched to any gene: 5. This CDR3 contains 13 residues. Germline V CDR1 and CDR2: LNHNV, YYDKDF (reference sequence). The CDR3 spells CATSNRRGDEQFF. The CDR3 DNA reads as TGTGCCACCAGCAACAGACGGGGGGATGAGCAGTTCTTC.

This clonotype occurred many times. V is TRBV20-1 and J is TRBJ2-5; 11 bases align to TRBD2. CDR1 is DFQATT, CDR2 SNEGSKA, per germline (reference sequence). CDR3 length equals 20 residues. The trim removed 4 bases at V and 2 bases at J, leaving 21 bases unmatched. CDR3 amino acids: CSAKALAGGIPRSSQETQYF. The CDR3 nucleotides read TGCAGTGCTAAAGCCCTAGCGGGGGGTATCCCCCGATCCTCTCAAGAGACCCAGTACTTC.

This clonotype was recorded a few times. The V call is TRBV6-5, the J call TRBJ1-6; 9 bases are shared with TRBD1. Germline CDR1 and CDR2: MNHEY and SVGAGI. This CDR3 is 17 amino acids long. J was trimmed by 8 bases and V by 0 bases; bases with no gene match: 8. The CDR3 DNA reads TGTGCCAGCAGTTACTCGAAAGGGACAGGGTTTGATTCACCCCTCCACTTT. This translates into CASSYSKGTGFDSPLHF.

V gene TRBV7-9 combines with J gene TRBJ2-1; D remains ambiguous. V lost 5 bases, J lost 10 bases, and 6 bases lay in between. This CDR3 is built from 10 residues. In germline, CDR1 is SEHNR, CDR2 FQNEAQ (reference sequence). The CDR3: CASSGPEQFF. The CDR3 DNA reads as TGTGCCAGCAGCGGCCCGGAGCAGTTCTTC.

The CDR3 spells CASSFVGSGGVETQYF. The CDR3 DNA reads TGTGCCAGCAGTTTTGTCGGGAGCGGCGGGGTTGAGACCCAGTACTTC. The rearrangement joins TRBV12-3 or TRBV12-4 to TRBJ2-5; a weak D match, TRBD2 (6 bases). The length of the CDR3 is 16 residues. Between the trimmed V and J ends, which lost 3 bases and 5 bases, there was a span of 19 bases.

The table lists this clonotype with a few counts. This chain joins TRBV20-1 and TRBJ2-6; D not resolved. Trimming pared 4 bases from V and 0 bases from J, leaving 10 bases between. CDR3 length: 15 amino acids. Germline CDR1 reads DFQATT; CDR2 reads SNEGSKA (reference sequence). The CDR3 DNA follows: TGCAGTGCTACCGGACGGAACTCTGGGGCCAACGTCCTGACTTTC. Its translation is CSATGRNSGANVLTF.